This T cell receptor (beta chain) was identified during a study of beta chain features in type 1 diabetes. The CDR3 is made up of 12 amino acids. Germline V gene data show CDR1 as PRHDT and CDR2 as FYEKMQ (reference sequence). Trimming left V 4 bases short and J 7 bases short, with 7 bases between. The study reverse transcribed the entire isolated RNA, so it sequenced expressed TCRB transcripts. The method was immunoSEQ multiplex PCR; TCRdb's version includes in-frame clones alone and lacks a portion of them. Of around 250,000 clones listed, around 22% are singletons. Whole-study results and caveats: Among patients with Type 1 diabetes, TCRB CDR3s were moderately but significantly shorter in every one of the four CD4+ subsets.

This clone was found a few times. Its specificity is unknown. Sequenced input: naive CD4+ T cells from blood. The receptor comes from a woman aged 25 to 39 with type 1 diabetes. This chain uses TRBV13 with TRBJ2-2; tentative D call: TRBD2 (6 bases). This chain's CDR3 is CASSWGGGELFF. CDR3 coding DNA: TGTGCCAGCAGCTGGGGAGGCGGGGAGCTGTTTTTT. The full variable domain, with the rest looked up from reference TRBV13 and TRBJ2-2, is AAGVIQSPRHLIKEKRETATLKCYPIPRHDTVYWYQQGPGQDPQFLISFYEKMQSDKGSIPDRFSAQQFSDYHSELNMSSLELGDSALYFCASSWGGGELFFGEGSRLTVL.